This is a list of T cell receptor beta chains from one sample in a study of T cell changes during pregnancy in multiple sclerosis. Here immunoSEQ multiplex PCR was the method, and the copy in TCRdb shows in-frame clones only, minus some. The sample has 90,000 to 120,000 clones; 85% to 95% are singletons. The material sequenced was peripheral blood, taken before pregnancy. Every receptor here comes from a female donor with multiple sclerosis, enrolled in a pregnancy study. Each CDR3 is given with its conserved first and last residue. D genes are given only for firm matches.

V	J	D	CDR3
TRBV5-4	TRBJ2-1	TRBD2	CASILTSGSSYNEQFF
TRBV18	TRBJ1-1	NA	CASSPKDNIAFF
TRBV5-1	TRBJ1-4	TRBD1	CASNNGDSAAYLFF
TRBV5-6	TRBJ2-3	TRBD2	CASSDLTSGRTDTQYF
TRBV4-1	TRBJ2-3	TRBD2	CASSQVPREGPYNTDTQYF
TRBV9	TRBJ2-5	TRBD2	CASSASGRRQETQYF
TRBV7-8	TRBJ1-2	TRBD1	CASSSSDRTGSYGYTF
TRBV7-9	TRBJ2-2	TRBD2	CASSSGLAGSLTGELFF
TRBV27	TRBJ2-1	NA	CASTTLGAYNEQFF
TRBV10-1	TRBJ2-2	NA	CASSVEPANTGELFF
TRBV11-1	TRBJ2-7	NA	CASSHGGYYEQYF
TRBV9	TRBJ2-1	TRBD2	CASSVWGLAGDNEQFF
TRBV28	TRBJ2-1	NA	CASSLLRQANEQFF
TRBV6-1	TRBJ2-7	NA	CASSYSLSKTYEQYF
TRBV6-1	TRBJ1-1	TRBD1	CASSGLDRGYSEAFF
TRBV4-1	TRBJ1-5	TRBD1	CASSQAVGRTGGNQPQHF
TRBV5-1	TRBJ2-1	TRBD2	CASRFRLARDEQFF
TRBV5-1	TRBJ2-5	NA	CASSPAPGEETQYF
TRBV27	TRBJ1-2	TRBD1	CASSLHGQGYGYTF
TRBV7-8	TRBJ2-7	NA	CASSLGTGRGEQYF
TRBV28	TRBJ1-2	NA	CASSQEGHYGYTF
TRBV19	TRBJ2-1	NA	CASSRSSRGNEQFF
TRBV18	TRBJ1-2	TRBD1	CASSSAGTGNGYTF
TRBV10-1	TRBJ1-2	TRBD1	CASSEVVGTGDGYTF
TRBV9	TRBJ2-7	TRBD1	CASSGSHSGTASYEQYF
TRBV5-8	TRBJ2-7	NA	CASSLVPGDYEQYF
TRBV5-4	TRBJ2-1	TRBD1	CAFQNPGQVKVSYNEQFF
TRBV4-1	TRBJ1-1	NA	CASSQSGRGEAFF
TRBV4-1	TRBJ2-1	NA	CASSQTPLTSTNEQFF